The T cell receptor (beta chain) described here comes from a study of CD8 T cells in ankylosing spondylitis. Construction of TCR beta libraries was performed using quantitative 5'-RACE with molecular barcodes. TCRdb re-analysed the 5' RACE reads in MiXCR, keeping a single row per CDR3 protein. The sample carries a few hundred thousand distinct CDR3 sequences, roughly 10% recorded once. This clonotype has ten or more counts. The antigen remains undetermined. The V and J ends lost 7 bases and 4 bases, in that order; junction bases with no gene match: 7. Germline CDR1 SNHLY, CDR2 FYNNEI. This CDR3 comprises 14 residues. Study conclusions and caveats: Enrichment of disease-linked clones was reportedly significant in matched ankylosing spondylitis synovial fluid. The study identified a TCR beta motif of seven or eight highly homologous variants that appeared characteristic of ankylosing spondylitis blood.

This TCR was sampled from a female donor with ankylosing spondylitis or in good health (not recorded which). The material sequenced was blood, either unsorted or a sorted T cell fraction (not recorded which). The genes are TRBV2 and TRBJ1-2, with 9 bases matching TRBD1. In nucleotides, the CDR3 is TGTGCCAGCACCCTAACAGGGGGCGGCTATGGCTACACCTTC. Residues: CASTLTGGGYGYTF. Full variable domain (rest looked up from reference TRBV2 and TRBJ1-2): EPEVTQTPSHQVTQMGQEVILRCVPISNHLYFYWYRQILGQKVEFLVSFYNNEISEKSEIFDDQFSVERPDGSNFTLKIRSTKLEDSAMYFCASTLTGGGYGYTFGSGTRLTVV.